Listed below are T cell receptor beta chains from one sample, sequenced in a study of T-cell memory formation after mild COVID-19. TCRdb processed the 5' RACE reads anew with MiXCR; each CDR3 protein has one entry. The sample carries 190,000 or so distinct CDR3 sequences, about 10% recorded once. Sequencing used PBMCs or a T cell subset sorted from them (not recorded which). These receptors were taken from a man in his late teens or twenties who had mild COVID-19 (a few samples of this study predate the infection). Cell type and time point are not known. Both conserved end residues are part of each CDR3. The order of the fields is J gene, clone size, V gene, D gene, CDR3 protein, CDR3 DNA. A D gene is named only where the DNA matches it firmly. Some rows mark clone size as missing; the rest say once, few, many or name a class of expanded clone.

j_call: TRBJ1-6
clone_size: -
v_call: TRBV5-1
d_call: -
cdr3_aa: CASSDRLNSPLHF
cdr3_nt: TGCGCCAGCAGCGACAGGCTGAATTCACCCCTCCACTTT

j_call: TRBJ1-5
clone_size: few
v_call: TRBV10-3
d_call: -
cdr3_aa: CAISESGNQPQHF
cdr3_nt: TGTGCCATCAGTGAGTCTGGGAATCAGCCCCAGCATTTT

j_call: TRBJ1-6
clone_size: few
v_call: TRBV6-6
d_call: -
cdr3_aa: CASSFNSPLHF
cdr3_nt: TGTGCCAGCAGTTTTAATTCACCCCTCCACTTT

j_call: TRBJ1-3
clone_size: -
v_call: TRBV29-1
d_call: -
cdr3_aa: CSAAAPGSGNTIYF
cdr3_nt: TGCAGCGCCGCGGCCCCTGGCTCTGGAAACACCATATATTTT

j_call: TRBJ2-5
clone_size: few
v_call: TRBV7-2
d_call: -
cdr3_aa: CASSYQRGGRETQYF
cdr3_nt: TGTGCCAGCAGCTATCAGAGGGGGGGCCGGGAGACCCAGTACTTC

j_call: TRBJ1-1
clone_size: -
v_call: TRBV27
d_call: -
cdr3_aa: CASSDVMNTEAFF
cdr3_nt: TGTGCCAGCAGCGATGTGATGAACACTGAAGCTTTCTTT

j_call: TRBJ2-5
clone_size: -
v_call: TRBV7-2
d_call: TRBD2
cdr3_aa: CASSSLLAAETQYF
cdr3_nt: TGTGCCAGCAGCTCGCTACTAGCGGCGGAGACCCAGTACTTC

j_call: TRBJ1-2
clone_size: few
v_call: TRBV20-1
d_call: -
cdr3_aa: CSARDRTVYGYTF
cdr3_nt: TGCAGTGCTAGAGATAGGACGGTCTATGGCTACACCTTC

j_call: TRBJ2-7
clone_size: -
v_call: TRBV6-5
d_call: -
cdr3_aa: CASNEPPLEQYF
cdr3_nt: TGTGCCAGCAATGAACCCCCCCTGGAGCAGTACTTC

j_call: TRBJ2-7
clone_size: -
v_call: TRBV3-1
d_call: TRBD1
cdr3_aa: CASGRQGPYEQYF
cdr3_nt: TGTGCCAGCGGAAGACAGGGGCCCTACGAGCAGTACTTC

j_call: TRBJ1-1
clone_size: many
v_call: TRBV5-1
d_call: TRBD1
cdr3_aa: CASSWTGTGMNTEAFF
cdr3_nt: TGCGCCAGCAGCTGGACCGGGACAGGGATGAACACTGAAGCTTTCTTT

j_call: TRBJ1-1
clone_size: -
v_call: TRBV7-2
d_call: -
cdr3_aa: CASSVALVNTEAFF
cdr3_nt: TGTGCCAGCAGCGTAGCGTTGGTGAACACTGAAGCTTTCTTT

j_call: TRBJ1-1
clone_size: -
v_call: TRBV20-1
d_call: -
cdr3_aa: CRSYAGGNTEAFF
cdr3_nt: TGCAGATCATATGCCGGGGGGAACACTGAAGCTTTCTTT

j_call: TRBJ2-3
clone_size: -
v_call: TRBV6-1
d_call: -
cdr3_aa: CASSFSVPGAADTQYF
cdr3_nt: TGTGCCAGCAGTTTTTCGGTCCCTGGGGCGGCGGATACGCAGTATTTT

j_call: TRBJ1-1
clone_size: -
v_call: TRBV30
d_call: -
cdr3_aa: CAWRTLIFTEAFF
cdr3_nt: TGTGCCTGGAGGACCTTAATATTCACTGAAGCTTTCTTT

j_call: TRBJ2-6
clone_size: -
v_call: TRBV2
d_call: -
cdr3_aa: CASSLQFPGANVLTF
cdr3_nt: TGTGCCAGCAGCCTCCAATTCCCTGGGGCCAACGTCCTGACTTTC

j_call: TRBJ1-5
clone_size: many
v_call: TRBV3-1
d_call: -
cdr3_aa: CASSFSGGNQPQHF
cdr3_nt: TGTGCCAGCAGCTTCTCCGGGGGGAATCAGCCCCAGCATTTT

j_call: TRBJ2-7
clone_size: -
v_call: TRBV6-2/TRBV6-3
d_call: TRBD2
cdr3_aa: CASGQSGGPLLRYF
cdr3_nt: TGTGCCAGCGGGCAAAGCGGGGGGCCCCTTCTGCGGTACTTC

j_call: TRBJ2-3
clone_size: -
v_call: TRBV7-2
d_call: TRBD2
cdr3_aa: CASSLVSSGDDTQYF
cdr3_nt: TGTGCCAGCAGCTTAGTGTCTAGCGGGGACGATACGCAGTATTTT

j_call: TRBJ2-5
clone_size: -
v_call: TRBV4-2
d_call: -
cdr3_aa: CASSQLETQYF
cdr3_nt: TGTGCCAGCAGCCAATTGGAGACCCAGTACTTC

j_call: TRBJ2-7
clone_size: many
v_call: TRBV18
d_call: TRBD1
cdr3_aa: CASSPSDRGNEQYF
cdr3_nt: TGTGCCAGCTCACCATCCGACAGGGGTAACGAGCAGTACTTC

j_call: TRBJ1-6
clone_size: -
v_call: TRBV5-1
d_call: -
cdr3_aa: CASSLVGTSGSPLHF
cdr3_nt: TGCGCCAGCAGCTTGGTCGGGACAAGTGGTTCACCCCTCCACTTT

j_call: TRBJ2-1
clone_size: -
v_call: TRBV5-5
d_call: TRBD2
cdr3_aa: CASSATSGVLNEQFF
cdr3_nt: TGTGCCAGCAGCGCCACTAGCGGGGTGCTCAATGAGCAGTTCTTC

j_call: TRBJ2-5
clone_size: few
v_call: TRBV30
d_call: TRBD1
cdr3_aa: CAWQPGQGAGETQYF
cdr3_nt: TGTGCCTGGCAACCGGGACAGGGGGCAGGAGAGACCCAGTACTTC